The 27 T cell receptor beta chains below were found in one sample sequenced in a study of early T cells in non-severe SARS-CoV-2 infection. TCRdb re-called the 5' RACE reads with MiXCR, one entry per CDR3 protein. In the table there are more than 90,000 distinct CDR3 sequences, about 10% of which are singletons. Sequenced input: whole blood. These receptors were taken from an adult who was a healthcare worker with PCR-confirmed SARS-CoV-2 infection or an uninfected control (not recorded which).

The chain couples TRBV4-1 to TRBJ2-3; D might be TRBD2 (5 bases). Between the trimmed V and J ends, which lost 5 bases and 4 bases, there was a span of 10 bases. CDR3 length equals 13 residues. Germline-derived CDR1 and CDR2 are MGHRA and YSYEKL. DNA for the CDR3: TGCGCCAGCAGCTGGGAGATATCAGATACGCAGTATTTT. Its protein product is CASSWEISDTQYF.

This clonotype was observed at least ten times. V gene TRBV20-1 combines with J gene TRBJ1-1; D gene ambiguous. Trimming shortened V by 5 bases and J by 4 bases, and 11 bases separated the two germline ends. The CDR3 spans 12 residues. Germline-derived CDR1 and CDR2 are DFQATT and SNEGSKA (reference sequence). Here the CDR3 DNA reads TGCAGTGCTGGTCCCAGTGCCACTGAAGCTTTCTTT. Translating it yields CSAGPSATEAFF.

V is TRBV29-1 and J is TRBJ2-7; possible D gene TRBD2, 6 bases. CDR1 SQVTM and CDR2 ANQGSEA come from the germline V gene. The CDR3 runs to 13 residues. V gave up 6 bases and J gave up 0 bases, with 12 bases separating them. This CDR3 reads CSVTGTYSYEQYF. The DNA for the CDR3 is TGCAGCGTCACCGGGACTTACTCCTACGAGCAGTACTTC.

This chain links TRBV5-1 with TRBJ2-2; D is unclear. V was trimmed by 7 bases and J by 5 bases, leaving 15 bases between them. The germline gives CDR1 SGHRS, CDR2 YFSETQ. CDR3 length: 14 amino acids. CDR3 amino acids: CASRTASGTGELFF. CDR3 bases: TGCGCCAGCCGGACGGCCAGTGGGACCGGGGAGCTGTTTTTT.

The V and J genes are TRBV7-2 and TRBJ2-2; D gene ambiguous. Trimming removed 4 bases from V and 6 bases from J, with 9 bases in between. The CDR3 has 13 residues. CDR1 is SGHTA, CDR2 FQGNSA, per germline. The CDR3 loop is CASSSDLAGELFF. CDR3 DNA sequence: TGTGCCAGCAGCTCGGACCTAGCCGGGGAGCTGTTTTTT.

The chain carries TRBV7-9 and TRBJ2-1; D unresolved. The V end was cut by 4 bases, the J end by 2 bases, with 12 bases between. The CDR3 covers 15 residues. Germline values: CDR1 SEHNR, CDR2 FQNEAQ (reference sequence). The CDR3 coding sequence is TGTGCCAGCAGCTCAGACCGGCAGGCCTACAATGAGCAGTTCTTC. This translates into CASSSDRQAYNEQFF.

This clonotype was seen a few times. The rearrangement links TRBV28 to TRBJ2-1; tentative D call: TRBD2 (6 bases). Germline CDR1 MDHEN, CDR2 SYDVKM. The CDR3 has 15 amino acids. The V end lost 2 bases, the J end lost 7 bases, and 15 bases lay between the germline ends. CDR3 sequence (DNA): TGTGCCAGCAGTTTAGCGGGGACCCTGGGGAATGAGCAGTTCTTC. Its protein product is CASSLAGTLGNEQFF.

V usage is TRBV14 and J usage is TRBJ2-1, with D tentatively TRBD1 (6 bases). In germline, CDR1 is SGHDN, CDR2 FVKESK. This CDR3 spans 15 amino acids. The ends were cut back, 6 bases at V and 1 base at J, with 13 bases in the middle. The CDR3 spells CASSITGNSYNEQFF. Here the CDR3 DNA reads TGTGCCAGCAGTATTACAGGGAATTCCTACAATGAGCAGTTCTTC.

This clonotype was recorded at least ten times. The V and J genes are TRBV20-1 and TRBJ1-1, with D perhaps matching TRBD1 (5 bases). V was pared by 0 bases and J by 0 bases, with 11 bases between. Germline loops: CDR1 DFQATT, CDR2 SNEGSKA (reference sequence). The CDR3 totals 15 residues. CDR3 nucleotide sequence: TGCAGTGCTAGAGACATCCGGACACTGAACACTGAAGCTTTCTTT. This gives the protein CSARDIRTLNTEAFF.

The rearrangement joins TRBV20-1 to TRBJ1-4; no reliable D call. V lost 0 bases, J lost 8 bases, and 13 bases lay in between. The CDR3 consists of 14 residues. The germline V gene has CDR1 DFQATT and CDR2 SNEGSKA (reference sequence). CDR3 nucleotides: TGCAGTGCTAGAGATGGCGGGTCGAGGGAAAAACTGTTTTTT. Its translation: CSARDGGSREKLFF.

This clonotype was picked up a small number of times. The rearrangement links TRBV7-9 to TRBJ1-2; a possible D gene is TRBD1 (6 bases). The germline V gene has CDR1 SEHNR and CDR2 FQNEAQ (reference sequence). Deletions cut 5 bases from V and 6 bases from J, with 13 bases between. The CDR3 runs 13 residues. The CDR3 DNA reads TGTGCCAGCAGCATCGACAGGTTCGATGGCTACACCTTC. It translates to CASSIDRFDGYTF.

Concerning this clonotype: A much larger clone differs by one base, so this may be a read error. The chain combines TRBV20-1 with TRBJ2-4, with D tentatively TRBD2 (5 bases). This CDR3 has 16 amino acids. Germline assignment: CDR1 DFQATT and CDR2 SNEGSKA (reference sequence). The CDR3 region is CSARDQGSGAKNIQHF. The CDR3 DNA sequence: TGCAGTGCTAGAGATCAAGGGAGTGGAGCCAAAAACATTCAGCACTTC.

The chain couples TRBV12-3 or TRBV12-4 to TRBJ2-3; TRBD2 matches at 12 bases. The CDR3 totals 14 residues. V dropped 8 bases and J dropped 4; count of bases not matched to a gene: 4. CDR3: CASETSGGSDTQYF. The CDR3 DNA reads TGTGCCAGCGAGACTAGCGGGGGTTCAGATACGCAGTATTTT.

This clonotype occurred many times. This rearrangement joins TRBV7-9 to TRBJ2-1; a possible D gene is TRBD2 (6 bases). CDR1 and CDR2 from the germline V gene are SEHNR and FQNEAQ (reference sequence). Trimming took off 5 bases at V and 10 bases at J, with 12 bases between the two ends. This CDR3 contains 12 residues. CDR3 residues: CASSPTREEQFF. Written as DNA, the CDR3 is TGTGCCAGCAGCCCGACACGGGAGGAGCAGTTCTTC. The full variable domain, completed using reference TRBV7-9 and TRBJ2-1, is DTGVSQNPRHKITKRGQNVTFRCDPISEHNRLYWYRQTLGQGPEFLTYFQNEAQLEKSRLLSDRFSAERPKGSFSTLEIQRTEQGDSAMYLCASSPTREEQFFGPGTRLTVL.

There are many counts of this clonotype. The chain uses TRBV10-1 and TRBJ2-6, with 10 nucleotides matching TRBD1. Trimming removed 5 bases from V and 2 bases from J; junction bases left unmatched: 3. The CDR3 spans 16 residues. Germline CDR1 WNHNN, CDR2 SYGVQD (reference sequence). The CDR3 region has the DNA TGCGCCAGCAGTCCGGGACAGGGGACTGGGGCCAACGTCCTGACTTTC. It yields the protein CASSPGQGTGANVLTF.

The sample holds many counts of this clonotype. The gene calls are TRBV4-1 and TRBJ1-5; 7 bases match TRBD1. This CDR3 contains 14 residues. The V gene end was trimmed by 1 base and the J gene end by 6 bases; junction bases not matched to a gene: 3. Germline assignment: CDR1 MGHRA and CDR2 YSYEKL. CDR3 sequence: CASSQVRGRQPQHF. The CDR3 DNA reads TGCGCCAGCAGCCAAGTAAGGGGGCGTCAGCCCCAGCATTTT.

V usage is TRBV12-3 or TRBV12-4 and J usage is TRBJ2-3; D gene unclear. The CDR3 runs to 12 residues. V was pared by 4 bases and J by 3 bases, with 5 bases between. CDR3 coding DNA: TGTGCCAGCAGTTACTCGACAGATACGCAGTATTTT. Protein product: CASSYSTDTQYF.

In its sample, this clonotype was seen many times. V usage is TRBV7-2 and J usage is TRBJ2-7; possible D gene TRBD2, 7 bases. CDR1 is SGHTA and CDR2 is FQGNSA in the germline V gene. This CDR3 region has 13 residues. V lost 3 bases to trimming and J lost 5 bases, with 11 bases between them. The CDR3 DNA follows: TGTGCCAGCAGCTTTTGGGGGGGCCACGAGCAGTACTTC. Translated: CASSFWGGHEQYF.

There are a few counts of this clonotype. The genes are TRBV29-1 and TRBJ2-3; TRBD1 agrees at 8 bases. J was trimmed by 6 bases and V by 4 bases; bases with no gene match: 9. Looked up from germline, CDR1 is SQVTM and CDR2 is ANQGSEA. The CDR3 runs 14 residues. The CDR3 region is CSVGYTGGQDTQYF. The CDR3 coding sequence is TGCAGCGTTGGGTATACAGGGGGGCAGGATACGCAGTATTTT.

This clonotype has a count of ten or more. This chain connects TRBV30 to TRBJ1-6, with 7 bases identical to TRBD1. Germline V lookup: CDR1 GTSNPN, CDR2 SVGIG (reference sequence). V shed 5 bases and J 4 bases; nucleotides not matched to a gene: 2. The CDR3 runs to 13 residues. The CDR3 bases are TGTGCCTGGGGGGGACAGTATAATTCACCCCTCCACTTT. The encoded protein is CAWGGQYNSPLHF.

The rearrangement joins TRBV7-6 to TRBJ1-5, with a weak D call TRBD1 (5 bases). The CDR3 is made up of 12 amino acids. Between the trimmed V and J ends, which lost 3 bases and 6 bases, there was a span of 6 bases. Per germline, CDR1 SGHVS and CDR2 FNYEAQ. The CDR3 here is CASSFQGQPQHF. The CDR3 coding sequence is TGTGCCAGCAGCTTCCAGGGTCAGCCCCAGCATTTT.

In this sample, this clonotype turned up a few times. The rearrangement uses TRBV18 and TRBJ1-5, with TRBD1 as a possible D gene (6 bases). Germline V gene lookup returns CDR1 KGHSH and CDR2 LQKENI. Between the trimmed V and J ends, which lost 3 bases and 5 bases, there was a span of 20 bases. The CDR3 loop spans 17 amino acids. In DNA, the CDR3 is TGTGCCAGCTCACCTTATTCAGGGGCAAACCGGTATCAGCCCCAGCATTTT. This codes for CASSPYSGANRYQPQHF.

The CDR3: CASSSFPDTQYF. The CDR3 nucleotides are TGTGCCAGCAGCTCTTTCCCAGATACGCAGTATTTT. The chain uses TRBV9 and TRBJ2-3; D call uncertain. Germline V lookup: CDR1 SGDLS, CDR2 YYNGEE. V lost 4 bases and J 4 bases, leaving 7 bases between the germline ends. The CDR3 totals 12 residues.

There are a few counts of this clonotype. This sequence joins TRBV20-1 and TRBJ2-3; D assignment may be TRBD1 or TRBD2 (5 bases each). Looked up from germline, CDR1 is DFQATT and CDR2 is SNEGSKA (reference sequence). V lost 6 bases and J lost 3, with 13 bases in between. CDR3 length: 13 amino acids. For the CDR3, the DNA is TGCAGTGCCGAAGGTGGGGGAACAGATACGCAGTATTTT. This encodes CSAEGGGTDTQYF.

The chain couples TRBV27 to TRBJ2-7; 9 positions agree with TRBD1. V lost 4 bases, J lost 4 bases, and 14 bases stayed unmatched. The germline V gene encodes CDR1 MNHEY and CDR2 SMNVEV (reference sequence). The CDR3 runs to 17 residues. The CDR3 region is CASSSPREQGALYEQYF. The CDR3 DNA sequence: TGTGCCAGCAGTTCCCCACGTGAACAGGGGGCGCTTTACGAGCAGTACTTC.

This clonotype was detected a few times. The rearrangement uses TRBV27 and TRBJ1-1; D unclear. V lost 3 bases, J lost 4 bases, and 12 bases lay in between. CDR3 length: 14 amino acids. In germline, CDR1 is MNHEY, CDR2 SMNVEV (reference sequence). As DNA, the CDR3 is TGTGCCAGCAGTTTTTTAGGACGCGCCACTGAAGCTTTCTTT. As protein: CASSFLGRATEAFF.

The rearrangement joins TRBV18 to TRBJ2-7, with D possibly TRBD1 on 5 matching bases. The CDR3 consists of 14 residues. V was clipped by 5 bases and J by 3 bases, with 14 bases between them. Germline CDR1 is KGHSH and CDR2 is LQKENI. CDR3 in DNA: TGTGCCAGCTCATCGACCGGACATGTCTACGAGCAGTACTTC. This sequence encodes CASSSTGHVYEQYF.